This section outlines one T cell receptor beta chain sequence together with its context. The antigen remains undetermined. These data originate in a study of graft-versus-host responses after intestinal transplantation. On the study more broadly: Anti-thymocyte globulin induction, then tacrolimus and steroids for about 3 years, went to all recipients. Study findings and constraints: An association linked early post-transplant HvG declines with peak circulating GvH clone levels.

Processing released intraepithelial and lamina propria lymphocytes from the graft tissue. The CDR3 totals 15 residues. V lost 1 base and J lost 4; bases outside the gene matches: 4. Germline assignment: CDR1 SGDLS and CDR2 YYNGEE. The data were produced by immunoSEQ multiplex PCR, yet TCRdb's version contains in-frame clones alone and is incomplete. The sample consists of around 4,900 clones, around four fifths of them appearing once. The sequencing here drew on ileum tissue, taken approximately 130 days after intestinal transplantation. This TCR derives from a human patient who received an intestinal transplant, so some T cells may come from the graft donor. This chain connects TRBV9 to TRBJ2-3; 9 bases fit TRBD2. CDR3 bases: TGTGCCAGCAGCGTAATGAGCGGGAGGTCAGATACGCAGTATTTT. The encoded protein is CASSVMSGRSDTQYF.